This paragraph reports one T cell receptor (beta chain). Its target is unknown. Germline V CDR1 and CDR2: SGHTA, FQGNSA. Trimming cost V 1 base and J 2 bases, with 11 bases left between them. CDR3 length equals 15 residues. Assay used: immunoSEQ multiplex PCR; TCRdb lists only in-frame clones, some missing. The sample includes around 130,000 clones, 93% seen only once; the top ten take roughly 0.96%. The record originates from a study of T cell responses to AZD1222 COVID-19 vaccine. Study findings and constraints: Spike regions recognized by vaccine-associated CD4 TCRs spanned the protein, led by 160-218 and 743-854. There were mostly white British donors and more females than males, and clonal diversity was possibly underestimated. Just 5 to 7 people given AZD1222 tested seropositive at baseline.

Sequences were derived from peripheral blood, sampled on day 0 of AZD1222 vaccination. This chain links TRBV7-2 with TRBJ1-2; no firm D call. The sequence was obtained from an adult in good health. CDR3 nucleotides: TGTGCCAGCAGCTTAGGGGCAGGAACCAACTATGGCTACACCTTC. It yields the protein CASSLGAGTNYGYTF. Supplemented by reference TRBV7-2 and TRBJ1-2, the full variable domain reads GAGVSQSPSNKVTEKGKDVELRCDPISGHTALYWYRQSLGQGLEFLIYFQGNSAPDKSGLPSDRFSAERTGGSVSTLTIQRTQQEDSAVYLCASSLGAGTNYGYTFGSGTRLTVV.